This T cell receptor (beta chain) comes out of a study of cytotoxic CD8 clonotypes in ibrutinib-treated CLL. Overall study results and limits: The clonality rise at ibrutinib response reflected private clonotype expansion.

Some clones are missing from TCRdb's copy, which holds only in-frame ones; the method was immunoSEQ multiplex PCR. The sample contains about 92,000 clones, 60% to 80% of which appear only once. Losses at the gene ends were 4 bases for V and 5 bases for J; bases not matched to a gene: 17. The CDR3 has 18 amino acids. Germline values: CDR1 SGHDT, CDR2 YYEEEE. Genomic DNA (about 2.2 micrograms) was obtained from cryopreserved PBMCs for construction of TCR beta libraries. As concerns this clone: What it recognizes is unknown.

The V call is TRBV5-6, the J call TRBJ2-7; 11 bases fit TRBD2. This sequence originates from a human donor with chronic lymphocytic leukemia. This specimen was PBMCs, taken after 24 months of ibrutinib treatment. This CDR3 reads CASSPRASGRPTRNEQYF. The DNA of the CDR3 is TGTGCCAGCAGCCCCCGTGCTAGCGGGAGGCCCACCAGGAACGAGCAGTACTTC.